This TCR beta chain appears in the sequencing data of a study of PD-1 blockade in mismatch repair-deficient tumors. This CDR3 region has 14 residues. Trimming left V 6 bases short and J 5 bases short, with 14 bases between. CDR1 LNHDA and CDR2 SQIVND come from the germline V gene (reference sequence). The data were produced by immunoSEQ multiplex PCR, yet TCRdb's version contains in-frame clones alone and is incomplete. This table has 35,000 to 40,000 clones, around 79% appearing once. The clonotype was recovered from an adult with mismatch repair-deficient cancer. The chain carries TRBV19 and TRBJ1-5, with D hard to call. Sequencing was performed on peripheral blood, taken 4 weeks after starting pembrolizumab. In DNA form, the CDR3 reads TGTGCCAGTAGCACTCCCGAGGGCCATCAGCCCCAGCATTTT. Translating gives CASSTPEGHQPQHF.